This T cell receptor beta chain was found in a study of blood T cell repertoires in COVID-19. TCRdb's table, derived via immunoSEQ multiplex PCR, lists solely in-frame clones and lacks some. The data contain roughly 81,000 clones, around 84% of them singletons. The V gene lost 3 bases and the J gene lost 0 bases, with 5 bases spanning the gap. Germline V gene data show CDR1 as LNHDA and CDR2 as SQIVND (reference sequence). CDR3 length equals 13 residues. This clonotype was obtained from a man aged 35-49 years with acute or convalescent COVID-19. Sequencing used peripheral blood. The rearrangement uses TRBV19 and TRBJ1-2; no definite D call. CDR3 nucleotides: TGTGCCAGTAGTATGAGATCTAACTATGGCTACACCTTC. This translates into CASSMRSNYGYTF.